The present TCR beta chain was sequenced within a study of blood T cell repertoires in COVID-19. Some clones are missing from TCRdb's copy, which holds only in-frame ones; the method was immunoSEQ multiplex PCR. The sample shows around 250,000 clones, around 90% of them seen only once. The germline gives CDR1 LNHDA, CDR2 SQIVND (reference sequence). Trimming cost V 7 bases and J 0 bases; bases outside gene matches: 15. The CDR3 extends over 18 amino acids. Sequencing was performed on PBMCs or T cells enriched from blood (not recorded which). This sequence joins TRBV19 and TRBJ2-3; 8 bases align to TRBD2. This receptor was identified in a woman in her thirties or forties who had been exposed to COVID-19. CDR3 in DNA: TGTGCCAGTAAGGTTGACGCGGGGGGCACCTTTAGCACAGATACGCAGTATTTT. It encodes CASKVDAGGTFSTDTQYF.